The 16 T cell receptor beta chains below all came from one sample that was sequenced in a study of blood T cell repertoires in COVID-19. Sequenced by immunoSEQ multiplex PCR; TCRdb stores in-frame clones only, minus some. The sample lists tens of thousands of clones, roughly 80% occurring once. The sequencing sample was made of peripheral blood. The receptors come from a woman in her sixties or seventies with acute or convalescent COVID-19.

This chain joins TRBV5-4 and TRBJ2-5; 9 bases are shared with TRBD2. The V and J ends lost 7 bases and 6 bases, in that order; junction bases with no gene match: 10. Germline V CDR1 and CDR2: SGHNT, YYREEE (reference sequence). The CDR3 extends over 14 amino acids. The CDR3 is CASAPGLAIKTQYF. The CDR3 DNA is TGTGCCAGCGCCCCGGGACTAGCAATCAAGACCCAGTACTTC.

The CDR3 here is CASRTGARTDTQYF. CDR3 sequence (DNA): TGTGCCAGCAGGACAGGGGCACGCACAGATACGCAGTATTTT. This chain uses TRBV27 with TRBJ2-3, with TRBD1 matching over 8 bases. CDR3 length: 14 residues. J was trimmed by 1 base and V by 6 bases; bases with no gene match: 3. Germline lookup yields CDR1 MNHEY and CDR2 SMNVEV (reference sequence).

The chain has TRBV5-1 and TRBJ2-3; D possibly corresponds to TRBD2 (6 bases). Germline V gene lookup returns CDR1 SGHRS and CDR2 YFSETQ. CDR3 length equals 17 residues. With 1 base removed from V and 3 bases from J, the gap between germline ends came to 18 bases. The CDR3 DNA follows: TGCGCCAGCAGCTTGAGGAGGGGATCGGCGGAAACAGATACGCAGTATTTT. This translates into CASSLRRGSAETDTQYF.

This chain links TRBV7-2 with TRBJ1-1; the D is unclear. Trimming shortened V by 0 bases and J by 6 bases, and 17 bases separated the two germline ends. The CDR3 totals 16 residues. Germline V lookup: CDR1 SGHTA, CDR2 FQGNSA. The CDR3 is CASSLADRGMYSEAFF. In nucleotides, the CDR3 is TGTGCCAGCAGCTTAGCGGACCGGGGAATGTATTCTGAAGCTTTCTTT.

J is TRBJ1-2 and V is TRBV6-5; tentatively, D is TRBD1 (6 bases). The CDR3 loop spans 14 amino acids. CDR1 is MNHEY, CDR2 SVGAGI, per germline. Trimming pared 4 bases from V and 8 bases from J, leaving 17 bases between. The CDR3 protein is CASSSLTGTRGYTF. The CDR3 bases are TGTGCCAGCAGTTCCCTCACAGGGACGAGAGGCTACACCTTC.

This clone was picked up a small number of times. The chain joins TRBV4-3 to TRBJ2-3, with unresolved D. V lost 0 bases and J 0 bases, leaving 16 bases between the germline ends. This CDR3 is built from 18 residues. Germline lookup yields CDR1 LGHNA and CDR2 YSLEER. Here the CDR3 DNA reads TGCGCCAGCAGCCAAGACCCGACTGAGATTACTAGCACAGATACGCAGTATTTT. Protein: CASSQDPTEITSTDTQYF.

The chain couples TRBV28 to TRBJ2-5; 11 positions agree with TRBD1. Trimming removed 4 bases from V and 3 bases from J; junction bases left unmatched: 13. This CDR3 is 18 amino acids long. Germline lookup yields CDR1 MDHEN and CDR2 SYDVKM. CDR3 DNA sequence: TGTGCCAGCAGTTCCCTCGCTTTACGGGACAGGGGGGAAGAGACCCAGTACTTC. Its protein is CASSSLALRDRGEETQYF. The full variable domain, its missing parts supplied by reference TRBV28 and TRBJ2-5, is DVKVTQSSRYLVKRTGEKVFLECVQDMDHENMFWYRQDPGLGLRLIYFSYDVKMKEKGDIPEGYSVSREKKERFSLILESASTNQTSMYLCASSSLALRDRGEETQYFGPGTRLLVL.

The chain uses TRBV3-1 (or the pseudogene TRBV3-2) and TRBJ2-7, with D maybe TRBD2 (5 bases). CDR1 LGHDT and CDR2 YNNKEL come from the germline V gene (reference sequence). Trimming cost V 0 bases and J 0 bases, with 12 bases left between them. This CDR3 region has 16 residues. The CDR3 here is CASSQDLATTSYEQYF. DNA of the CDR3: TGTGCCAGCAGCCAAGATCTGGCGACTACCTCCTACGAGCAGTACTTC.

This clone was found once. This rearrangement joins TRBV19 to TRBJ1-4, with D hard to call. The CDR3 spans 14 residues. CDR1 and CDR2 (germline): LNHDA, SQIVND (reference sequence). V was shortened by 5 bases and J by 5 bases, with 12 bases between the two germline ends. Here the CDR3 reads CASSSRRENEKLFF. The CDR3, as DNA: TGTGCCAGTAGTTCCCGGCGGGAAAATGAAAAACTGTTTTTT. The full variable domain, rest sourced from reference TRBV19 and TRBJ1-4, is DGGITQSPKYLFRKEGQNVTLSCEQNLNHDAMYWYRQDPGQGLRLIYYSQIVNDFQKGDIAEGYSVSREKKESFPLTVTSAQKNPTAFYLCASSSRRENEKLFFGSGTQLSVL.

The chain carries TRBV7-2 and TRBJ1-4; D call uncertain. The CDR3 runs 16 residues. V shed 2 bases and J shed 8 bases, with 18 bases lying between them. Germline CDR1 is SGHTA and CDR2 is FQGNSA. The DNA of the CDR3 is TGTGCCAGCAGCTTACCGACGGGAGTTCGAGGGGAAAAACTGTTTTTT. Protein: CASSLPTGVRGEKLFF.

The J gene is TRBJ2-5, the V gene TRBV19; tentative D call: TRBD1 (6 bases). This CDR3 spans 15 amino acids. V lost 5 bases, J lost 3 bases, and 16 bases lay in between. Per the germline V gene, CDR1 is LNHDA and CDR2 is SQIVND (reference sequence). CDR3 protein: CASSAPSQGKETQYF. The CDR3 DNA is TGTGCCAGTAGTGCCCCGTCGCAGGGGAAAGAGACCCAGTACTTC.

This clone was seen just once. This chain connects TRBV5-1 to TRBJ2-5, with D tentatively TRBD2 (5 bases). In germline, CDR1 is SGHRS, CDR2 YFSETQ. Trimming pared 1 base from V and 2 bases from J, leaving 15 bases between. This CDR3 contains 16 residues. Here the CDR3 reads CASSLNPLSGQETQYF. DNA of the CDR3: TGCGCCAGCAGCTTGAACCCCCTATCGGGACAAGAGACCCAGTACTTC.

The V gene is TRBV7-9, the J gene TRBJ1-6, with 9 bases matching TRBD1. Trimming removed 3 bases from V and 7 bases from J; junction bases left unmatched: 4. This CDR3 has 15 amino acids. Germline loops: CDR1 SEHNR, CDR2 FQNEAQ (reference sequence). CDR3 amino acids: CASSFAGTGNSPLHF. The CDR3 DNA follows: TGTGCCAGCAGCTTTGCCGGGACAGGGAATTCACCCCTCCACTTT.

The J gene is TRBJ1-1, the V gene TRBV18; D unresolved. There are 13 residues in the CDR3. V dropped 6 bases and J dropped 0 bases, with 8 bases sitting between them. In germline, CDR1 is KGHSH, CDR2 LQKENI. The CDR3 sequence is CASSLDMNTEAFF. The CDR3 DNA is TGTGCCAGCTCCCTCGACATGAACACTGAAGCTTTCTTT.

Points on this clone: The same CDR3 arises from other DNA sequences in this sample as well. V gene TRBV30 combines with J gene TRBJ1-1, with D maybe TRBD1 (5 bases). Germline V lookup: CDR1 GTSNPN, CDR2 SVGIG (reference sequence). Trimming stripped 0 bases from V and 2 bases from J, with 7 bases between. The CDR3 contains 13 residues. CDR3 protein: CAWSVQANTEAFF. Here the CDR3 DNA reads TGTGCCTGGAGTGTACAGGCCAACACTGAAGCTTTCTTT.

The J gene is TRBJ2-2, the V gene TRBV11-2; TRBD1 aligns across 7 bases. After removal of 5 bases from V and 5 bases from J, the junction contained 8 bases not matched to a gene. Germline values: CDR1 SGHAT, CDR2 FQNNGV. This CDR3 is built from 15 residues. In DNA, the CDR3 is TGTGCCAGCAGCCTAGGACAGGCTGATACCGGGGAGCTGTTTTTT. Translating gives CASSLGQADTGELFF.